This entry concerns a single T cell receptor (beta chain). The data originate from a study of blood T cell repertoires in COVID-19. Study at large: T cells, B-cell-depleted T cells, or PBMCs provided the cDNA or gDNA that served as material.

With V trimmed by 3 bases and J by 2 bases, 8 bases remained unmatched. CDR1 and CDR2 (germline): DFQATT, SNEGSKA (reference sequence). This CDR3 is built from 16 residues. In the study's own analysis: Amplified reference gene primers provided the basis for estimating nucleated cell counts. Repertoires were generated with immunoSEQ multiplex PCR, while TCRdb's copy carries only in-frame clones and drops some. For V, J and clone size, that table is used; D and trimming come from the DNA. The data show some 400,000 clones, approximately 92% seen once. Before being deemed recovered, Cohort 3 donors had two negative PCRs, clearance, or symptom resolution.

This TCR came from a man aged 30 to 39 who had recovered from COVID-19. Input material: PBMCs or T cells enriched from blood (not recorded which). V gene TRBV20-1 combines with J gene TRBJ2-1, with 9 bases that match TRBD2. This CDR3 is CSASEPSGVPYNEQFF. The CDR3 coding sequence is TGCAGTGCTAGTGAGCCTAGCGGGGTCCCCTACAATGAGCAGTTCTTC.